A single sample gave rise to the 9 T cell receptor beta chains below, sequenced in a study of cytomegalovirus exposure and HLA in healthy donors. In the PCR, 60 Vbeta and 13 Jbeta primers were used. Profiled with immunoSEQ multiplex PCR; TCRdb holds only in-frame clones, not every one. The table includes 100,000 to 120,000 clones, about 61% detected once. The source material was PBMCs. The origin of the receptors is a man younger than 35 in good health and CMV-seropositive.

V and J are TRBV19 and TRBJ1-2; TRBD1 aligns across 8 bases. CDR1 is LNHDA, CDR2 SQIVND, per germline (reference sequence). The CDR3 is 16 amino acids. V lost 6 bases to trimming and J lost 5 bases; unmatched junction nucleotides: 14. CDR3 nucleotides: TGTGCCAGTAGCGAGCACGGACAGGGAATTAGTTATGGCTACACCTTC. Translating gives CASSEHGQGISYGYTF.

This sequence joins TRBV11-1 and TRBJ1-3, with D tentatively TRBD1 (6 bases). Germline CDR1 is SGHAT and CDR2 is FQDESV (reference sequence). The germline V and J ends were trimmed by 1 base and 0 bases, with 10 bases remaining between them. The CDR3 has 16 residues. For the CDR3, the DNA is TGTGCCAGCAGCTTAGGAGGACAGCGCTCTGGAAACACCATATATTTT. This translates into CASSLGGQRSGNTIYF.

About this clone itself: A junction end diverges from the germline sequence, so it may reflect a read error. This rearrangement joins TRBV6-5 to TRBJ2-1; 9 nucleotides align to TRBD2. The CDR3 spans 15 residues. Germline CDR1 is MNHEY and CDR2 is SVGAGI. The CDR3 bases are TGTGCCAGCAGACCCGGGACTAGCTCCGACAATGAGCAGTTCTTC. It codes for CASRPGTSSDNEQFF.

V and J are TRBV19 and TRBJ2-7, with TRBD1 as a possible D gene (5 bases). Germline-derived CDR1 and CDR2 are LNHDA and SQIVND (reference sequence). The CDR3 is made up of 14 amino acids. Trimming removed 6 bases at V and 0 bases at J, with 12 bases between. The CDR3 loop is CASRRTKSSYEQYF. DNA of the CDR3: TGTGCCAGTAGGAGGACAAAGAGCTCCTACGAGCAGTACTTC.

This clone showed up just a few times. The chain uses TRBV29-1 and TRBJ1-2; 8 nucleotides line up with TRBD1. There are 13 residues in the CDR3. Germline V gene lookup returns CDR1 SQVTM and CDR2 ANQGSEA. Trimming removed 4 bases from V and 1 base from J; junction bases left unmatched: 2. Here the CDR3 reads CSVATGGNYGYTF. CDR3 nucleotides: TGCAGCGTTGCAACAGGGGGTAACTATGGCTACACCTTC.

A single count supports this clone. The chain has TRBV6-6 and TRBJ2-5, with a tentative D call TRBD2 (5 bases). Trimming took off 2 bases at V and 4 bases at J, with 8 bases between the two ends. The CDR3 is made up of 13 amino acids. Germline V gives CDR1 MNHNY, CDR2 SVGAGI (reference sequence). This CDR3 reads CASSYVAGETQYF. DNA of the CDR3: TGTGCCAGCAGTTACGTCGCGGGAGAGACCCAGTACTTC.

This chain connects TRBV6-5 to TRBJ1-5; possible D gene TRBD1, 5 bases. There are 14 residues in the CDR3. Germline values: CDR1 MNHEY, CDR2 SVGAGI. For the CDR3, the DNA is TGTGTCCCCCTCGGGGGTATCAATCATCAGCCCCAGCATTTT. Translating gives CVPLGGINHQPQHF.

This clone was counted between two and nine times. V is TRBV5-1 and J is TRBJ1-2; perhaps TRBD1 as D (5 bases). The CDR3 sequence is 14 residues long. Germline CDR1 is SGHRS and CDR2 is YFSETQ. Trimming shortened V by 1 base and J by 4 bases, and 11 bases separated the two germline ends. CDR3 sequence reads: CASSLRQGSYGYTF. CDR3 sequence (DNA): TGCGCCAGCAGCTTGAGGCAGGGCAGCTATGGCTACACCTTC.

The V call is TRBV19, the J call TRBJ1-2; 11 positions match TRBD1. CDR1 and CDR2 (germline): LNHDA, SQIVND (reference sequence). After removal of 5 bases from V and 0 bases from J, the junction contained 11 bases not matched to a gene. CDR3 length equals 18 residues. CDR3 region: CASSPGQGARSSNYGYTF. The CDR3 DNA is TGTGCCAGTAGTCCCGGACAGGGGGCGCGATCATCTAACTATGGCTACACCTTC.